This entry lists 18 T cell receptor beta chains sequenced from one sample in a study of post-analysis software for immune sequencing data. Study conclusions and caveats: TRBV5-6, TRBV5-1 and TRBV20-1 were among a handful of TRBV segments more frequent in patients than controls.

cDNA libraries of TCR beta carried unique molecular identifiers. TCRdb reprocessed the PCR reads with MiXCR, giving one entry per CDR3 protein. The sample has about 820,000 distinct CDR3 sequences, roughly 58% seen once; the top ten hold under 6%. What these receptors recognize is not known. Sequenced material: blood. The receptors derive from a girl between 5 and 17 years old with multiple sclerosis.

V and J are TRBV7-9 and TRBJ2-5; D unresolved. From germline, CDR1 is SEHNR and CDR2 FQNEAQ (reference sequence). Trimming removed 0 bases from V and 4 bases from J, with 9 bases in between. CDR3 length: 14 residues. The CDR3 DNA reads as TGTGCCAGCAGCTTAGCAGGGTCTCGAGAGACCCAGTACTTC. This sequence encodes CASSLAGSRETQYF.

The chain has TRBV6-5 and TRBJ2-7; 7 bases align to TRBD1. The germline V gene encodes CDR1 MNHEY and CDR2 SVGAGI. Trimming cost V 2 bases and J 0 bases; bases outside gene matches: 4. CDR3 length: 15 amino acids. This chain's CDR3 is CASSYKRTGSYEQYF. Here the CDR3 DNA reads TGTGCCAGCAGTTACAAGAGGACAGGCTCCTACGAGCAGTACTTC.

The V gene is TRBV30, the J gene TRBJ2-7; 7 bases are a match to TRBD2. The CDR3 totals 15 residues. In germline, CDR1 is GTSNPN, CDR2 SVGIG (reference sequence). V shed 0 bases and J 1 base; nucleotides not matched to a gene: 6. The CDR3, as DNA: TGTGCCTGGAGTGTAGGGACTACCCGTTCCTACGAGCAGTACTTC. Protein product: CAWSVGTTRSYEQYF. Together with reference TRBV30 and TRBJ2-7, the CDR3 gives the full variable domain: SQTIHQWPATLVQPVGSPLSLECTVEGTSNPNLYWYRQAAGRGLQLLFYSVGIGQISSEVPQNLSASRPQDRQFILSSKKLLLSDSGFYLCAWSVGTTRSYEQYFGPGTRLTVT.

The rearrangement uses TRBV5-1 and TRBJ2-5; no firm D call. Germline V gives CDR1 SGHRS, CDR2 YFSETQ. Trimming cost V 0 bases and J 3 bases, with 9 bases left between them. There are 14 residues in the CDR3. CDR3 DNA: TGCGCCAGCAGCTTGGGATGGAGTAAAGAGACCCAGTACTTC. Protein product: CASSLGWSKETQYF.

The table lists this clonotype with a few counts. V gene TRBV7-9 combines with J gene TRBJ2-7; no clear D gene. The germline V and J ends were trimmed by 2 bases and 3 bases, with 14 bases remaining between them. CDR3 size: 15 residues. Germline CDR1 and CDR2: SEHNR and FQNEAQ (reference sequence). DNA of the CDR3: TGTGCCAGCAGCTTATCGGCCTCGGGCCTCTACGAGCAGTACTTC. This encodes CASSLSASGLYEQYF.

The rearrangement joins TRBV5-1 to TRBJ1-2; 8 positions agree with TRBD1. The CDR3 length is 16 residues. The V segment lost 3 bases and the J segment 1 base; nucleotides outside the gene matches: 8. Germline lookup yields CDR1 SGHRS and CDR2 YFSETQ. CDR3 residues: CASSSMTGAFNYGYTF. The CDR3 DNA follows: TGCGCCAGCAGCTCGATGACAGGGGCCTTTAACTATGGCTACACCTTC.

This chain uses TRBV20-1 with TRBJ2-7; 10 bases line up with TRBD1. The ends lost 3 bases at V and 4 bases at J; junction bases unmatched: 18. The CDR3 totals 18 residues. CDR1 is DFQATT and CDR2 is SNEGSKA in the germline V gene (reference sequence). CDR3 bases: TGCAGTGCTAGTGGTTCGGGGCTCGGGGGACAGGGGATGTACGAGCAGTACTTC. Residues: CSASGSGLGGQGMYEQYF.

There are a few counts of this clonotype. CDR3 coding DNA: TGCGCCAGCAGAGAGGAACATGAAGAGACCCAGTACTTC. This codes for CASREEHEETQYF. The rearrangement links TRBV5-1 to TRBJ2-5, with no clear D. Trimming took 5 bases from V and 3 from J, leaving 11 bases between them. The germline V gene encodes CDR1 SGHRS and CDR2 YFSETQ. The CDR3 is made up of 13 amino acids.

The genes are TRBV28 and TRBJ2-1; unclear D gene. Deletions cut 2 bases from V and 12 bases from J, with 8 bases between. CDR1 and CDR2 from the germline V gene are MDHEN and SYDVKM. The CDR3 has 11 residues. The CDR3 DNA reads as TGTGCCAGCAGTTTAGCCGGTCCGCAGTTCTTC. It encodes CASSLAGPQFF.

V gene TRBV7-6 combines with J gene TRBJ2-7; 13 bases line up with TRBD2. The V gene end was trimmed by 1 base and the J gene end by 4 bases; junction bases not matched to a gene: 4. Germline V CDR1 and CDR2: SGHVS, FNYEAQ. The CDR3 spans 16 residues. CDR3 bases: TGTGCCAGCAGCTTAGACCCGGGACTAGCGGGGTACGAGCAGTACTTC. Translating it yields CASSLDPGLAGYEQYF.

The genes are TRBV5-1 and TRBJ2-7; 10 nucleotides match TRBD2. J lost 2 bases, V lost 3 bases, and 17 bases had no gene match. The CDR3 sequence is 19 residues long. Germline lookup yields CDR1 SGHRS and CDR2 YFSETQ. CDR3 amino acids: CASSWGASGLATIAYEQYF. Here the CDR3 DNA reads TGCGCCAGCAGCTGGGGGGCATCGGGACTAGCGACGATCGCCTACGAGCAGTACTTC.

This chain joins TRBV15 and TRBJ1-2, with D possibly TRBD1 on 5 matching bases. The CDR3 consists of 12 residues. Germline V lookup: CDR1 LNHNV, CDR2 YYDKDF (reference sequence). V was clipped by 4 bases and J by 7 bases, with 10 bases between them. The DNA of the CDR3 is TGTGCCACCAGCACGGACATATTTGGCTACACCTTC. Translated, it gives CATSTDIFGYTF.

In this sample, this clonotype turned up once. The chain uses TRBV5-1 and TRBJ2-1; D may be TRBD2 (5 bases). Germline V gives CDR1 SGHRS, CDR2 YFSETQ. This CDR3 region has 15 residues. Trimming pared 2 bases from V and 5 bases from J, leaving 14 bases between. The CDR3 spells CASSLAGKNNNEQFF. CDR3 nucleotide sequence: TGCGCCAGCAGCTTAGCCGGGAAAAACAACAATGAGCAGTTCTTC.

The rearrangement joins TRBV4-1 to TRBJ2-4; D tentatively reads TRBD1 or TRBD2 (7 bases each). CDR1 is MGHRA, CDR2 YSYEKL, per germline. The CDR3 is 16 residues long. The V and J ends lost 0 bases and 3 bases respectively, with 12 bases between them. For the CDR3, the DNA is TGCGCCAGCAGCCAAGACGCAGGGGGGGACAAAAACATTCAGTACTTC. It is translated as CASSQDAGGDKNIQYF.

This clonotype was seen more than once but under ten times. The chain has TRBV4-1 and TRBJ1-2; D unclear. The CDR3 extends over 14 amino acids. V lost 0 bases and J lost 8, with 13 bases in between. Per germline, CDR1 MGHRA and CDR2 YSYEKL. DNA for the CDR3: TGCGCCAGCAGCCAAGAAGGGTCGCCGGGAGGCTACACCTTC. Its translation: CASSQEGSPGGYTF.

This clonotype was observed a handful of times. The chain couples TRBV25-1 to TRBJ2-4; D possibly corresponds to TRBD2 (6 bases). The CDR3 has 13 residues. Per germline, CDR1 MGHDK and CDR2 SYGVNS. Trimming stripped 4 bases from V and 8 bases from J, with 12 bases between. CDR3 in amino acids: CASSGRDLDIQYF. Here the CDR3 DNA reads TGTGCCAGCAGTGGCAGGGACTTGGACATTCAGTACTTC.

The sample holds a few counts of this clonotype. V and J are TRBV7-2 and TRBJ2-1, with D uncertain. The better agreement between TRBJ2-7 and the DNA end casts doubt on the J call. Looked up from germline, CDR1 is SGHTA and CDR2 is FQGNSA. There are 13 residues in the CDR3. The CDR3 nucleotides read TGTGCCAGCAGCTTAGATGTTAGGGACGAGCAGTACTTC. Translation gives CASSLDVRDEQYF.

V is TRBV20-1 and J is TRBJ2-2; D call uncertain. The CDR3 is 14 amino acids. Germline V CDR1 and CDR2: DFQATT, SNEGSKA (reference sequence). The V end was cut by 6 bases, the J end by 0 bases, with 11 bases between. The CDR3 protein is CSAVGWANTGELFF. In nucleotides, the CDR3 is TGCAGTGCCGTGGGGTGGGCGAACACCGGGGAGCTGTTTTTT.